The 20 T cell receptor beta chains listed next were all sequenced from one sample in a study of shared clonotypes between healthy human individuals (dated by TCRdb to the early 2020s). Preparation of the library involved the immunoSEQ multiplex PCR assay. In its TCRdb copy, this immuneACCESS table keeps in-frame sequences only and misses some clones. Where compared with another copy, unresolved V genes explain less than half of these, and the others have no known cause. A total of about 700,000 clones appear in this sample, around 74% of them only once. Clones ranked in the top ten supply under 2% of the sample. Sequencing was performed on memory CD4+ T cells sorted from blood. In the paper's terms, the cell subset or site label means: CD45RA-negative fraction. These TCRs come from a young woman in good health.

The chain joins TRBV19 to TRBJ2-1, with 13 bases that match TRBD2. The CDR3 spans 15 residues. In germline, CDR1 is LNHDA, CDR2 SQIVND (reference sequence). With V trimmed by 4 bases and J by 10 bases, 7 bases remained unmatched. CDR3 sequence: CASSTGLAGALEQFF. Written as DNA, the CDR3 is TGTGCCAGTAGTACCGGACTAGCGGGAGCTCTGGAGCAGTTCTTC.

V and J are TRBV5-1 and TRBJ2-7; TRBD2 matches at 7 bases. The CDR3 spans 13 residues. The V segment lost 5 bases and the J segment 6 bases; nucleotides outside the gene matches: 8. Germline values: CDR1 SGHRS, CDR2 YFSETQ. CDR3 in amino acids: CASSLTTGGEQYF. For the CDR3, the DNA is TGCGCCAGCAGTCTTACTACGGGGGGCGAGCAGTACTTC.

The sample holds one count of this clone. The chain links TRBV5-1 to TRBJ2-3, with 7 bases fitting TRBD2. CDR3 length: 15 residues. After removal of 0 bases from V and 0 bases from J, the junction contained 1 base not matched to a gene. Germline V lookup: CDR1 SGHRS, CDR2 YFSETQ. The CDR3: CASSLGSGSTDTQYF. The CDR3 DNA is TGCGCCAGCAGCTTGGGTAGCGGGAGCACAGATACGCAGTATTTT. The complete variable domain, with remaining parts taken from reference TRBV5-1 and TRBJ2-3, reads KAGVTQTPRYLIKTRGQQVTLSCSPISGHRSVSWYQQTPGQGLQFLFEYFSETQRNKGNFPGRFSGRQFSNSRSEMNVSTLELGDSALYLCASSLGSGSTDTQYFGPGTRLTVL.

The rearrangement links TRBV19 to TRBJ1-1; D not resolved. The CDR3 is 14 amino acids. Trimming pared 4 bases from V and 0 bases from J, leaving 9 bases between. The germline gives CDR1 LNHDA, CDR2 SQIVND (reference sequence). The CDR3 reads CASSNGRMNTEAFF. The DNA of the CDR3 is TGTGCCAGTAGTAATGGTCGAATGAACACTGAAGCTTTCTTT.

The chain is built from TRBV27 and TRBJ2-3, with 10 bases that match TRBD2. Germline V CDR1 and CDR2: MNHEY, SMNVEV (reference sequence). The junction had 10 bases not matched to a gene; V was cut back by 5 bases and J by 5 bases. The CDR3 is made up of 16 amino acids. The CDR3 sequence is CASSLRLAGEGDTQYF. CDR3 nucleotide sequence: TGTGCCAGCAGTCTGAGGCTAGCGGGAGAGGGAGATACGCAGTATTTT.

The genes are TRBV29-1 and TRBJ1-6; a weak D match, TRBD1 (6 bases). The V gene lost 7 bases and the J gene lost 6 bases, with 13 bases spanning the gap. Per the germline V gene, CDR1 is SQVTM and CDR2 is ANQGSEA. The CDR3 covers 13 residues. The CDR3 loop is CSARTEGNSPLHF. Here the CDR3 DNA reads TGCAGCGCCCGGACAGAGGGTAATTCACCCCTCCACTTT.

V gene TRBV6-5 combines with J gene TRBJ2-7; the D call may be TRBD1 or TRBD2 (6 bases each). The V end lost 2 bases, the J end lost 1 base, and 12 bases lay between the germline ends. The CDR3 length is 15 residues. Germline CDR1 is MNHEY and CDR2 is SVGAGI. The CDR3 coding sequence is TGTGCCAGCAGTTACGTGGGGGGCGCGTCCTACGAGCAGTACTTC. Protein product: CASSYVGGASYEQYF.

This clone was observed a handful of times. The chain uses TRBV6-4 and TRBJ2-3; TRBD2 aligns across 15 bases. The V gene end was trimmed by 6 bases and the J gene end by 2 bases; junction bases not matched to a gene: 6. This CDR3 comprises 17 residues. From germline, CDR1 is MRHNA and CDR2 SNTAGT. CDR3 nucleotides: TGTGCCAGCAGGACGGGACTAGCGGGAGGATACACAGATACGCAGTATTTT. It translates to CASRTGLAGGYTDTQYF.

The CDR3 here is CASRPDGRAEDEQYF. The CDR3 DNA is TGCGCCAGCAGACCTGACGGACGCGCTGAGGACGAGCAGTACTTC. The chain is built from TRBV5-1 and TRBJ2-7; unclear D gene. The V end was cut by 5 bases, the J end by 5 bases, with 20 bases between. Germline assignment: CDR1 SGHRS and CDR2 YFSETQ. The CDR3 is made up of 15 amino acids.

This clone was counted a few times. The V and J genes are TRBV27 and TRBJ2-7; D unclear. The V end lost 2 bases, the J end lost 0 bases, and 5 bases lay between the germline ends. The CDR3 spans 13 residues. The germline V gene has CDR1 MNHEY and CDR2 SMNVEV (reference sequence). In DNA, the CDR3 is TGTGCCAGCAGTTTACTGAGCTCCTACGAGCAGTACTTC. Amino acids: CASSLLSSYEQYF.

In DNA form, the CDR3 reads TGCGCCAGCAGCCAGGGGACAGTCTACGAGCAGTACTTC. Translating gives CASSQGTVYEQYF. The chain joins TRBV5-1 to TRBJ2-7; 7 nucleotides line up with TRBD1. V was pared by 4 bases and J by 3 bases, with 4 bases of the junction left unmatched. Germline V gene lookup returns CDR1 SGHRS and CDR2 YFSETQ. The CDR3 sequence is 13 residues long.

This clone was observed a handful of times. The CDR3 region has the DNA TGCGCCAGCCGACCACGACAGGGCGACTATGGCTACACCTTC. Residues: CASRPRQGDYGYTF. The V call is TRBV5-1, the J call TRBJ1-2; 7 bases align to TRBD1. This CDR3 is built from 14 residues. Trimming removed 7 bases from V and 3 bases from J; junction bases left unmatched: 9. The V gene's germline CDR1 is SGHRS and CDR2 YFSETQ.

V usage is TRBV7-3 and J usage is TRBJ2-2; D ambiguous. V lost 5 bases and J lost 0, with 13 bases in between. Per germline, CDR1 SGHTA and CDR2 FQGTGA. The CDR3 has 16 amino acids. In DNA form, the CDR3 reads TGTGCCAGCAGCAACGATCAGACTCCGAACACCGGGGAGCTGTTTTTT. This encodes CASSNDQTPNTGELFF.

This chain uses TRBV28 with TRBJ2-7; 12 positions match TRBD1. Trimming at V came to 1 base and at J to 6 bases, leaving 4 bases not matched to a gene. This CDR3 is built from 15 residues. Germline CDR1 is MDHEN and CDR2 is SYDVKM. CDR3 sequence reads: CASSLLGQGAGEQYF. The CDR3 nucleotides are TGTGCCAGCAGTTTATTGGGACAGGGGGCGGGCGAGCAGTACTTC.

The V call is TRBV7-7, the J call TRBJ2-7; D possibly corresponds to TRBD2 (6 bases). Germline-derived CDR1 and CDR2 are SSHAT and FNYEAQ (reference sequence). V gave up 0 bases and J gave up 2 bases, with 11 bases separating them. This CDR3 is built from 15 residues. This CDR3 reads CASSLALGGTYEQYF. The CDR3 nucleotides are TGTGCCAGCAGCTTAGCGCTTGGGGGGACCTACGAGCAGTACTTC.

This sequence joins TRBV10-3 and TRBJ2-3; 8 bases are a match to TRBD2. Unmatched junction bases numbered 7, after V lost 6 bases and J lost 5 bases. This CDR3 contains 14 residues. CDR1 is ENHRY and CDR2 is SYGVKD in the germline V gene. CDR3 sequence reads: CAIRPGLARDTQYF. The CDR3 DNA reads TGTGCCATCAGGCCCGGACTAGCTAGAGATACGCAGTATTTT.

The gene calls are TRBV28 and TRBJ1-2; D is undetermined. The germline V gene encodes CDR1 MDHEN and CDR2 SYDVKM. The CDR3 is made up of 14 amino acids. Trimming removed 5 bases from V and 5 bases from J, with 15 bases in between. The CDR3 is CASSGQPPEYGYTF. CDR3 sequence (DNA): TGTGCCAGCAGTGGGCAACCGCCGGAGTATGGCTACACCTTC.

This chain links TRBV5-1 with TRBJ1-2; D remains ambiguous. From germline, CDR1 is SGHRS and CDR2 YFSETQ. The CDR3 runs 15 residues. Trimming removed 0 bases from V and 1 base from J, with 10 bases in between. CDR3 nucleotides: TGCGCCAGCAGCTTGGCGGACGGAAATAACTATGGCTACACCTTC. Encoded protein: CASSLADGNNYGYTF.

V and J are TRBV6-5 and TRBJ2-5; TRBD1 aligns across 7 bases. V gave up 6 bases and J gave up 7 bases; unmatched junction bases: 14. CDR1 MNHEY and CDR2 SVGAGI come from the germline V gene. CDR3 length: 15 amino acids. The CDR3 DNA is TGTGCCAGCAGACCCCCGGGACAGTGGTTTGTGACCCAGTACTTC. As protein: CASRPPGQWFVTQYF.

This clone was counted between two and nine times. V usage is TRBV30 and J usage is TRBJ1-1; perhaps TRBD1 as D (6 bases). Germline V lookup: CDR1 GTSNPN, CDR2 SVGIG (reference sequence). Trimming shortened V by 5 bases and J by 4 bases, and 14 bases separated the two germline ends. This CDR3 comprises 13 residues. The CDR3 coding sequence is TGTGCCTGGGCACGGGGAGGGGGCACTGAAGCTTTCTTT. This gives the protein CAWARGGGTEAFF.